One and the same sample provided the 12 T cell receptor beta chains below, sequenced in a study of blood T cells in healthy people across ages (dated by TCRdb to about 2015). The library was prepared using 5' RACE. The sequencer was an Illumina HiSeq 2500. A second roughly 6 to 12 cycle PCR used a sample-barcoded 5' primer and a J-beta primer mix. The public reads were reprocessed in TCRdb via fastp at Q25 and MiXCR, keeping in-frame beta chains. Entries that share a CDR3 protein sequence are merged under the most common genes and DNA. Across this sample there are 2 million or so distinct CDR3 sequences, with about 50% seen only once. Roughly 2% of the sample rests with the top ten. Specimen: blood. The receptors shown here come from a woman aged 40 to 50 in good health.

The rearrangement uses TRBV6-5 and TRBJ2-1; 8 bases map to TRBD2. The junction had 8 bases not matched to a gene; V was cut back by 0 bases and J by 4 bases. The germline gives CDR1 MNHEY, CDR2 SVGAGI. The CDR3 has 17 residues. This chain's CDR3 is CASSYSTGGGSYNEQFF. The CDR3 DNA sequence: TGTGCCAGCAGTTACTCTACGGGGGGGGGCTCGTACAATGAGCAGTTCTTC.

The V call is TRBV10-3, the J call TRBJ2-3; a weak D match, TRBD2 (7 bases). The length of the CDR3 is 16 residues. Germline V CDR1 and CDR2: ENHRY, SYGVKD. The ends were cut back, 1 base at V and 9 bases at J, with 20 bases in the middle. As DNA, the CDR3 is TGTGCCATCAGTGAGTTCACGAGGGGGGGAATTGAGACGCAGTATTTT. It translates to CAISEFTRGGIETQYF.

The chain employs TRBV19 and TRBJ1-5; 9 bases align to TRBD1. Germline V gives CDR1 LNHDA, CDR2 SQIVND (reference sequence). J was trimmed by 2 bases and V by 8 bases; bases with no gene match: 7. The CDR3 runs to 15 residues. The CDR3 region is CASRDREYGNQPQHF. CDR3 bases: TGTGCCAGTCGGGACAGGGAGTATGGCAATCAGCCCCAGCATTTT. The full variable domain, its missing parts supplied by reference TRBV19 and TRBJ1-5, is DGGITQSPKYLFRKEGQNVTLSCEQNLNHDAMYWYRQDPGQGLRLIYYSQIVNDFQKGDIAEGYSVSREKKESFPLTVTSAQKNPTAFYLCASRDREYGNQPQHFGDGTRLSIL.

This clonotype occurred once. This chain links TRBV13 with TRBJ2-3; D unresolved. V lost 5 bases, J lost 0 bases, and 12 bases lay in between. Germline CDR1 PRHDT, CDR2 FYEKMQ (reference sequence). The CDR3 runs to 15 residues. The chain's CDR3 is CASSAGRLSTDTQYF. In DNA, the CDR3 is TGTGCCAGCAGCGCCGGACGTCTTAGCACAGATACGCAGTATTTT.

This clonotype was recorded once. This sequence joins TRBV29-1 and TRBJ2-3; weak D call: TRBD2 (5 bases). Trimming took off 5 bases at V and 2 bases at J, with 11 bases between the two ends. CDR3 length: 13 amino acids. Germline V CDR1 and CDR2: SQVTM, ANQGSEA. CDR3 in amino acids: CSVRLGATDTQYF. CDR3 in DNA: TGCAGCGTTCGACTGGGAGCCACAGATACGCAGTATTTT.

The chain employs TRBV9 and TRBJ2-3; maybe TRBD2 (5 bases). CDR1 SGDLS and CDR2 YYNGEE come from the germline V gene. V gave up 3 bases and J gave up 4 bases, with 12 bases separating them. The CDR3 contains 14 residues. The chain's CDR3 is CASSAPLAADTQYF. In DNA, the CDR3 is TGTGCCAGCAGCGCCCCTCTAGCCGCAGATACGCAGTATTTT.

The chain combines TRBV6-6 with TRBJ1-1; 7 bases map to TRBD1. The CDR3 sequence is 13 residues long. Losses at the gene ends were 8 bases for V and 4 bases for J; bases not matched to a gene: 7. Germline V gene sequence: CDR1 MNHNY, CDR2 SVGAGI (reference sequence). CDR3 protein: CASSRGAATEAFF. CDR3 in DNA: TGTGCCAGCTCCAGGGGGGCGGCCACTGAAGCTTTCTTT.

V and J are TRBV12-3 or TRBV12-4 and TRBJ2-4; 11 bases fit TRBD2. The CDR3 loop spans 16 amino acids. Losses at the gene ends were 5 bases for V and 15 bases for J; bases not matched to a gene: 18. The DNA of the CDR3 is TGTGCCAGCAGTCGTCTAGCGGGGGGCACCCAAGAGACCCGGTACTTC. Translated, it gives CASSRLAGGTQETRYF.

CDR3 in amino acids: CASSQEEVDRRKLFF. The DNA for the CDR3 is TGCGCCAGCAGCCAAGAGGAAGTGGACCGGAGAAAACTGTTTTTT. V gene TRBV4-1 combines with J gene TRBJ1-4; unclear D gene. This CDR3 region has 15 residues. Trimming removed 0 bases at V and 10 bases at J, with 15 bases between. Germline CDR1 and CDR2: MGHRA and YSYEKL.

J is TRBJ2-5 and V is TRBV29-1, with 8 bases fitting TRBD1. Germline CDR1 is SQVTM and CDR2 is ANQGSEA. The CDR3 has 14 residues. The V and J ends lost 0 bases and 5 bases, in that order; junction bases with no gene match: 5. CDR3 loop: CSVEDRTGRETQYF. DNA for the CDR3: TGCAGCGTTGAAGACAGGACAGGGCGGGAGACCCAGTACTTC.

The J gene is TRBJ1-4, the V gene TRBV29-1; possibly TRBD1 for D (6 bases). The CDR3 loop spans 12 amino acids. Per the germline V gene, CDR1 is SQVTM and CDR2 is ANQGSEA. Trimming shortened V by 4 bases and J by 3 bases, and 6 bases separated the two germline ends. The CDR3 here is CSVGTANEKLFF. DNA for the CDR3: TGCAGCGTTGGGACAGCTAATGAAAAACTGTTTTTT.

The genes are TRBV7-9 and TRBJ2-7; 7 bases line up with TRBD1. The germline CDR1 and CDR2 sequences are SEHNR and FQNEAQ (reference sequence). V was pared by 1 base and J by 7 bases, with 13 bases of the junction left unmatched. This CDR3 has 16 amino acids. CDR3 protein: CASSLGGTAPNGEQYF. Written as DNA, the CDR3 is TGTGCCAGCAGCTTAGGGGGGACAGCTCCGAATGGGGAGCAGTACTTC.